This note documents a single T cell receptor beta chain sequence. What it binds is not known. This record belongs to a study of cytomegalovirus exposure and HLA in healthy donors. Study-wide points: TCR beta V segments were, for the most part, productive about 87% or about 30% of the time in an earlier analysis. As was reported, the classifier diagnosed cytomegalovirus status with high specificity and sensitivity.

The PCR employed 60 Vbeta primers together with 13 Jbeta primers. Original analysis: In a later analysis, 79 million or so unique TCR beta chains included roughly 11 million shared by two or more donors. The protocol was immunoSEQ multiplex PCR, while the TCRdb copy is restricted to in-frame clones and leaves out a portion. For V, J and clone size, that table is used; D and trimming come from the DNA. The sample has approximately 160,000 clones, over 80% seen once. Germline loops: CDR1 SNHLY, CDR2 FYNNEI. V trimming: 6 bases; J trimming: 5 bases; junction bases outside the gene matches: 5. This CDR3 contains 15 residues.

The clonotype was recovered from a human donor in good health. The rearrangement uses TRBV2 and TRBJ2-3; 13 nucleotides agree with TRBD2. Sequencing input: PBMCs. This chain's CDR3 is CASRELAGGQDTQYF. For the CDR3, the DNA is TGTGCCAGCAGGGAACTAGCGGGGGGGCAAGATACGCAGTATTTT.